These 9 T cell receptor beta chains came from one sample sequenced in a study of OX40 agonist ivuxolimab in advanced cancers. Data came from immunoSEQ multiplex PCR; TCRdb stores just in-frame clones and leaves some out. The table has around 38,000 clones, roughly 80% seen once. This sample comprised CD4+ or CD8+ T cells sorted from blood, obtained in a trial of the OX40 agonist ivuxolimab. These receptors were collected from an adult with an advanced solid tumor such as melanoma, head and neck, liver or kidney cancer.

This chain connects TRBV7-2 to TRBJ2-3; D is possibly TRBD2 (5 bases). The CDR3 loop spans 13 amino acids. CDR1 is SGHTA, CDR2 FQGNSA, per germline. Trimming stripped 4 bases from V and 8 bases from J, with 13 bases between. This chain's CDR3 is CASSSGVTGTQYF. The CDR3 DNA sequence: TGTGCCAGCAGCTCCGGGGTTACGGGTACGCAGTATTTT.

This chain links TRBV7-2 with TRBJ2-3; D is possibly TRBD2 (5 bases). This CDR3 has 16 residues. Germline loops: CDR1 SGHTA, CDR2 FQGNSA. Between the trimmed V and J ends, which lost 3 bases and 6 bases, there was a span of 19 bases. CDR3 sequence reads: CASSFHTGNVPDTQYF. The CDR3 coding sequence is TGTGCCAGCAGCTTCCACACGGGGAACGTACCGGATACGCAGTATTTT.

This chain links TRBV7-2 with TRBJ2-7; possible D gene TRBD2, 5 bases. The CDR3 is made up of 15 amino acids. CDR1 is SGHTA and CDR2 is FQGNSA in the germline V gene. Deletions cut 0 bases from V and 1 base from J, with 10 bases between. In DNA form, the CDR3 reads TGTGCCAGCAGCTTAGCGGGAGTTCGTTCCTACGAGCAGTACTTC. It specifies CASSLAGVRSYEQYF. The complete variable domain, with remaining parts taken from reference TRBV7-2 and TRBJ2-7, reads GAGVSQSPSNKVTEKGKDVELRCDPISGHTALYWYRQSLGQGLEFLIYFQGNSAPDKSGLPSDRFSAERTGGSVSTLTIQRTQQEDSAVYLCASSLAGVRSYEQYFGPGTRLTVT.

The sample holds a few counts of this clone. The chain recombines TRBV6-5 with TRBJ2-7; TRBD1 agrees at 9 bases. The CDR3 length is 13 residues. V was pared by 6 bases and J by 4 bases, with 4 bases of the junction left unmatched. Germline-derived CDR1 and CDR2 are MNHEY and SVGAGI. In DNA, the CDR3 is TGTGCCAGCAGCTGGACAGGGGTTTACGAGCAGTACTTC. Translating it yields CASSWTGVYEQYF.

There are a few counts of this clone. V gene TRBV6-6 combines with J gene TRBJ1-1; perhaps TRBD1 as D (6 bases). Deletions cut 8 bases from V and 4 bases from J, with 11 bases between. Germline V gene lookup returns CDR1 MNHNY and CDR2 SVGAGI (reference sequence). This CDR3 is built from 12 residues. This chain's CDR3 is CASGQPLTEAFF. The CDR3 nucleotides are TGTGCCAGCGGACAGCCACTCACTGAAGCTTTCTTT.

This clone was seen only once. This chain connects TRBV27 to TRBJ2-3, with D possibly matching TRBD2 (5 bases). V gave up 2 bases and J gave up 4 bases, with 10 bases separating them. The CDR3 spans 14 residues. CDR1 MNHEY and CDR2 SMNVEV come from the germline V gene (reference sequence). The CDR3 spells CASSLITSSDTQYF. CDR3 nucleotide sequence: TGTGCCAGCAGTTTAATAACTAGTTCAGATACGCAGTATTTT.

The genes are TRBV27 and TRBJ2-5; 11 nucleotides align to TRBD1. The CDR3 sequence is 15 residues long. Germline V gene lookup returns CDR1 MNHEY and CDR2 SMNVEV (reference sequence). Trimming took 5 bases from V and 5 from J; bases not matched to a gene: 7. Here the CDR3 reads CASSLRDRGMETQYF. The CDR3 DNA reads TGTGCCAGCAGTCTCCGGGACAGGGGGATGGAGACCCAGTACTTC.

The chain has TRBV9 and TRBJ2-5; the D is unclear. The CDR3 runs to 13 residues. The ends were cut back, 3 bases at V and 5 bases at J, with 11 bases in the middle. Germline lookup yields CDR1 SGDLS and CDR2 YYNGEE. Written as DNA, the CDR3 is TGTGCCAGCAGCGAAGTTATGTTTGAGACCCAGTACTTC. Amino acid sequence: CASSEVMFETQYF. Looking up the rest from reference TRBV9 and TRBJ2-5 gives the full variable domain: DSGVTQTPKHLITATGQRVTLRCSPRSGDLSVYWYQQSLDQGLQFLIQYYNGEERAKGNILERFSAQQFPDLHSELNLSSLELGDSALYFCASSEVMFETQYFGPGTRLLVL.

This rearrangement joins TRBV29-1 to TRBJ1-2; possibly TRBD1 for D (6 bases). The germline V and J ends were trimmed by 7 bases and 8 bases, with 17 bases remaining between them. The CDR3 runs to 12 residues. Germline CDR1 SQVTM, CDR2 ANQGSEA. Here the CDR3 DNA reads TGCAGCGAAAAAACAGGGTTTGACGGCTACACCTTC. Amino acids: CSEKTGFDGYTF.